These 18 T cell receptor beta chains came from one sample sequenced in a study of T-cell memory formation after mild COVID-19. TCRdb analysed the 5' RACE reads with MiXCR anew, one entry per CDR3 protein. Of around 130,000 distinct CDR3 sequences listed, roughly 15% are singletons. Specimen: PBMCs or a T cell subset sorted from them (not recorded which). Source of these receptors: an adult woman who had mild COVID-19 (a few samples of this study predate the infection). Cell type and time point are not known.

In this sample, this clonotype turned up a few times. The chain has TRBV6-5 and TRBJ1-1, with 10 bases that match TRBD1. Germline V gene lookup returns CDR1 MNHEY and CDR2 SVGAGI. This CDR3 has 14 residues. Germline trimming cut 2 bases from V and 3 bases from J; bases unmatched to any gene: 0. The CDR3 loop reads CASSYGQGDTEAFF. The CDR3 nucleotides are TGTGCCAGCAGTTACGGACAGGGGGACACTGAAGCTTTCTTT.

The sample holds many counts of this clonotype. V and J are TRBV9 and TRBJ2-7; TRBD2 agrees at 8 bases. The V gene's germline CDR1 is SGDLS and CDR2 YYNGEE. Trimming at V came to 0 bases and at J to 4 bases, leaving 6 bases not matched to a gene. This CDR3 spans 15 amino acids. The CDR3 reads CASSVGISGNYEQYF. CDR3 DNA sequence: TGTGCCAGCAGCGTAGGAATTAGCGGGAATTACGAGCAGTACTTC.

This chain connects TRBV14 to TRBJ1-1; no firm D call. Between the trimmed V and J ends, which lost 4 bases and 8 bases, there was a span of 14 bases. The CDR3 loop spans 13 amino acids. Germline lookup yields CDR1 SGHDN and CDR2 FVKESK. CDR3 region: CASSPRGYREAFF. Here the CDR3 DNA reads TGTGCCAGCAGCCCGCGGGGTTACCGCGAAGCTTTCTTT.

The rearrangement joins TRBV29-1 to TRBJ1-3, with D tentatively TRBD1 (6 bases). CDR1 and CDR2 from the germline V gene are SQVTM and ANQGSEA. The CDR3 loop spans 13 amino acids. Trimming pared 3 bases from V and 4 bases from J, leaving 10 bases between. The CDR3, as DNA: TGCAGCGTTGATGAGGGGGTCGGAAACACCATATATTTT. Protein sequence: CSVDEGVGNTIYF.

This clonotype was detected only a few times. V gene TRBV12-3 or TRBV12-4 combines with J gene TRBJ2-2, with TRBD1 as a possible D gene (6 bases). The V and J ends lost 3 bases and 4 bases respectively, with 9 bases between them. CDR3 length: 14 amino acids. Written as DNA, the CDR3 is TGTGCCAGCAGTTTTACAGGGATCACCGGGGAGCTGTTTTTT. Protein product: CASSFTGITGELFF.

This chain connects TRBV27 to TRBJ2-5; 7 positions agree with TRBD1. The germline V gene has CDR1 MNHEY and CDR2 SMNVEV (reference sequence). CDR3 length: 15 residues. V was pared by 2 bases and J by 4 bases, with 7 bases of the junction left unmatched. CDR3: CASSLGGRGRETQYF. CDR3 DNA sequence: TGTGCCAGCAGTTTAGGGGGTAGGGGGCGAGAGACCCAGTACTTC.

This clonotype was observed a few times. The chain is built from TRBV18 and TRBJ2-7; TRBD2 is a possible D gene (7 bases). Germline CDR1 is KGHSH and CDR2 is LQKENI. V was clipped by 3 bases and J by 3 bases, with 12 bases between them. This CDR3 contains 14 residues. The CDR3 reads CASSPGGGVYEQYF. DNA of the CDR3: TGTGCCAGCTCACCCGGAGGGGGGGTCTACGAGCAGTACTTC.

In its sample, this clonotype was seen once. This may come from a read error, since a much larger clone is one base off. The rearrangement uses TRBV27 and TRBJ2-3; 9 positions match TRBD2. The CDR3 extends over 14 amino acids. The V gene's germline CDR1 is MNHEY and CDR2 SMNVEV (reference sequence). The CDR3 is CGSSSGRFTDTQYF. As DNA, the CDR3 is TGTGGCAGCAGTAGCGGGAGATTTACAGATACGCAGTATTTT.

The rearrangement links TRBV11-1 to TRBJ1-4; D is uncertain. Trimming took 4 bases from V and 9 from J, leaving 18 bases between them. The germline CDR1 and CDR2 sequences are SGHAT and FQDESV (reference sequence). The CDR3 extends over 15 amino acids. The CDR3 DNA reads TGTGCCAGCAGCTCGCTATCGAACCGGGCCCAAAAACTGTTTTTT. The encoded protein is CASSSLSNRAQKLFF. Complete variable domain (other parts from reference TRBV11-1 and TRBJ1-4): EAEVAQSPRYKITEKSQAVAFWCDPISGHATLYWYRQILGQGPELLVQFQDESVVDDSQLPKDRFSAERLKGVDSTLKIQPAELGDSAMYLCASSSLSNRAQKLFFGSGTQLSVL.

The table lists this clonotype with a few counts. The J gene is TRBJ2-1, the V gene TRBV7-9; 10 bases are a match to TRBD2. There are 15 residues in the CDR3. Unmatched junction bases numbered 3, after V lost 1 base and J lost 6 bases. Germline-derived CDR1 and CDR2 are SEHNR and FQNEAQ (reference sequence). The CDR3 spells CASSLGTSGTNEQFF. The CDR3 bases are TGTGCCAGCAGCTTAGGTACTAGCGGGACCAATGAGCAGTTCTTC.

CDR3 amino acids: CASSPLQRTPTGYGYTF. CDR3 coding DNA: TGTGCCAGCAGCCCCCTACAGAGGACACCAACCGGCTATGGCTACACCTTC. The chain recombines TRBV7-6 with TRBJ1-2, with a tentative D call TRBD1 (5 bases). In germline, CDR1 is SGHVS, CDR2 FNYEAQ. The CDR3 is 17 amino acids. V dropped 5 bases and J dropped 4 bases, with 23 bases sitting between them.

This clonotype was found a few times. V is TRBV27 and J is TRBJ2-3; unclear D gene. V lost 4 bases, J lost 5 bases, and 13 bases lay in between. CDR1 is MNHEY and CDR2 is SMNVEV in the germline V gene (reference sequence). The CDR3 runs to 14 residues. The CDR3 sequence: CASSSAVHGDTQYF. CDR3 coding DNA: TGTGCCAGCAGTTCTGCAGTCCATGGAGATACGCAGTATTTT.

CDR3 nucleotide sequence: TGTGCCAGCAGCCAAGATAGTGGGGAGTCCTACAATGAGCAGTTCTTC. Protein sequence: CASSQDSGESYNEQFF. The genes are TRBV4-2 and TRBJ2-1, with D maybe TRBD2 (5 bases). The CDR3 sequence is 16 residues long. Trimming removed 0 bases from V and 1 base from J, with 10 bases in between. Germline assignment: CDR1 LGHNA and CDR2 YNFKEQ.

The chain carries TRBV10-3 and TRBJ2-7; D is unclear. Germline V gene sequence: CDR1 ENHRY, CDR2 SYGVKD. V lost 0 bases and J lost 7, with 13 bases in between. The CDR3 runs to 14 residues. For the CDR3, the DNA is TGTGCCATCAGTGAGTCGAGTCTCTCCAGGGAGCAGTACTTC. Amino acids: CAISESSLSREQYF.

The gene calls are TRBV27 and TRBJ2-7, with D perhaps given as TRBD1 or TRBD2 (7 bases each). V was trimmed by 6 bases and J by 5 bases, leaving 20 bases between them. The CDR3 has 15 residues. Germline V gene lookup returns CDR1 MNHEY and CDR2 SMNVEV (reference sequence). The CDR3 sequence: CASSARGGGWHEQYF. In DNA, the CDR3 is TGTGCCAGCAGCGCCCGGGGAGGGGGCTGGCACGAGCAGTACTTC.

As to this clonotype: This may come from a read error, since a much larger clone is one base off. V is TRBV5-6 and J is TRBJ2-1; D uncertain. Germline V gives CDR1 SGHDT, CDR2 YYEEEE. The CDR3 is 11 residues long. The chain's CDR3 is CSSSSYNEWFF. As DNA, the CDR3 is TGTTCCAGCAGCTCCTACAATGAGTGGTTCTTC.

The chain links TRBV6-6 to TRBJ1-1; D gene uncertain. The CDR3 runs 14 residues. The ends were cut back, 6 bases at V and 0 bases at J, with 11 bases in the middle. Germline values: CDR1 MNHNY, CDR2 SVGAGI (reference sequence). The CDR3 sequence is CASSDVEMNTEAFF. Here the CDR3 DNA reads TGTGCCAGCAGCGACGTTGAAATGAACACTGAAGCTTTCTTT.

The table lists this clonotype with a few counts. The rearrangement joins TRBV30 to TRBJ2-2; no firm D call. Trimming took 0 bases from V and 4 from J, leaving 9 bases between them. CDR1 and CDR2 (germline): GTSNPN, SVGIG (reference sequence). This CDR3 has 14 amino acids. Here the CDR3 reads CAWSVGLGTGELFF. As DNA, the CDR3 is TGTGCCTGGAGTGTTGGTTTGGGCACCGGGGAGCTGTTTTTT. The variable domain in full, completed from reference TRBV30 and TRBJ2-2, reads SQTIHQWPATLVQPVGSPLSLECTVEGTSNPNLYWYRQAAGRGLQLLFYSVGIGQISSEVPQNLSASRPQDRQFILSSKKLLLSDSGFYLCAWSVGLGTGELFFGEGSRLTVL.